These 5 T cell receptor beta chains were sequenced from one sample in a study of blood T cell repertoires in COVID-19. Only in-frame clones appear in the TCRdb table, and some are missing; sequencing was by immunoSEQ multiplex PCR. The sample lists 450,000 or so clones; 89% were seen once. The specimen sequenced was peripheral blood. The receptors come from a man aged 18 to 30 with COVID-19, enrolled during active disease.

The chain carries TRBV4-1 and TRBJ1-1, with 8 nucleotides matching TRBD1. Germline V lookup: CDR1 MGHRA, CDR2 YSYEKL. The CDR3 covers 17 residues. With 0 bases clipped from V and 6 bases from J, the junction kept 12 bases outside the gene matches. This CDR3 reads CASSQEWGRGQRSEAFF. CDR3 coding DNA: TGCGCCAGCAGCCAAGAATGGGGCAGGGGGCAAAGGTCTGAAGCTTTCTTT.

This rearrangement joins TRBV2 to TRBJ2-1, with 11 nucleotides matching TRBD2. There are 16 residues in the CDR3. Looked up from germline, CDR1 is SNHLY and CDR2 is FYNNEI. Trimming took 5 bases from V and 2 from J; bases not matched to a gene: 5. The CDR3 spells CASSTRLAGPYNEQFF. DNA for the CDR3: TGTGCCAGCAGTACCCGACTAGCGGGACCCTACAATGAGCAGTTCTTC.

The V gene is TRBV3-1 (or the pseudogene TRBV3-2), the J gene TRBJ2-1; no definite D call. V gave up 0 bases and J gave up 0 bases, with 12 bases separating them. The CDR3 is 17 residues long. The germline gives CDR1 LGHDT, CDR2 YNNKEL (reference sequence). The CDR3 DNA follows: TGTGCCAGCAGCCAAGATTTGGAGCTGAGCTCCTACAATGAGCAGTTCTTC. Its protein product is CASSQDLELSSYNEQFF.

This rearrangement joins TRBV19 to TRBJ2-2, with 9 bases aligning to TRBD2. The CDR3 spans 16 residues. In germline, CDR1 is LNHDA, CDR2 SQIVND (reference sequence). The J segment lost 4 bases and the V segment lost 5 bases, leaving 8 bases of the junction unmatched. CDR3 residues: CASSSLAGVLTGELFF. The CDR3 DNA follows: TGTGCCAGTAGTTCCTTAGCGGGGGTCCTCACCGGGGAGCTGTTTTTT.

This chain links TRBV2 with TRBJ1-2, with D unclear. This CDR3 spans 13 amino acids. V lost 4 bases and J 1 base, leaving 7 bases between the germline ends. CDR1 is SNHLY, CDR2 FYNNEI, per germline. The CDR3 bases are TGTGCCAGCAGTGGGCAAGATAACTATGGCTACACCTTC. Protein product: CASSGQDNYGYTF. Full variable domain (remainder filled in from reference TRBV2 and TRBJ1-2): EPEVTQTPSHQVTQMGQEVILRCVPISNHLYFYWYRQILGQKVEFLVSFYNNEISEKSEIFDDQFSVERPDGSNFTLKIRSTKLEDSAMYFCASSGQDNYGYTFGSGTRLTVV.